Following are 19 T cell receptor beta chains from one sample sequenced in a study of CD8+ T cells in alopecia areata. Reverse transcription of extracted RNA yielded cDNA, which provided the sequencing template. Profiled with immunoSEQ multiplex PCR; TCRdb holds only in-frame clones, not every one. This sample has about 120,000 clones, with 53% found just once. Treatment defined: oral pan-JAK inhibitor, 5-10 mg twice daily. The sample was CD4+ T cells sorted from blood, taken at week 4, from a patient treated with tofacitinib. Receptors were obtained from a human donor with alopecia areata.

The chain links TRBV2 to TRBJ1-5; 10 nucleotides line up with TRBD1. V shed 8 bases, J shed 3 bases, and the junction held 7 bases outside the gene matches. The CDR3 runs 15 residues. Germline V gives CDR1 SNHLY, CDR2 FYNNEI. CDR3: CASVFGTGANQPQHF. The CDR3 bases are TGTGCCAGCGTATTTGGGACAGGGGCCAATCAGCCCCAGCATTTT.

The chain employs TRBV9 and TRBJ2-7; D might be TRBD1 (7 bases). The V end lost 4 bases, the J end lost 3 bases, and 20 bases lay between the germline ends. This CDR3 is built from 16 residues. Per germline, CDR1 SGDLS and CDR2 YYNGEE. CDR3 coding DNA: TGTGCCAGCAGCAGCAGGACCGGGGGACAGTTCTACGAGCAGTACTTC. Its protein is CASSSRTGGQFYEQYF.

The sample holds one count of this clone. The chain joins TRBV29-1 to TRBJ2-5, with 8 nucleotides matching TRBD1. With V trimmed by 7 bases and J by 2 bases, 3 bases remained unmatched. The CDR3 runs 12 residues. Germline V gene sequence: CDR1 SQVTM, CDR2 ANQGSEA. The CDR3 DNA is TGCAGCGCTGGACAGGGACAAGAGACCCAGTACTTC. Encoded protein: CSAGQGQETQYF.

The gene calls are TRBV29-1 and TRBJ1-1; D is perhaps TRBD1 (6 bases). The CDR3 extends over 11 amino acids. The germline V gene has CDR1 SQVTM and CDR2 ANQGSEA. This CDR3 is CSAGVATEAFF. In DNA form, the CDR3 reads TGCAGTGCAGGGGTGGCCACTGAAGCTTTCTTT.

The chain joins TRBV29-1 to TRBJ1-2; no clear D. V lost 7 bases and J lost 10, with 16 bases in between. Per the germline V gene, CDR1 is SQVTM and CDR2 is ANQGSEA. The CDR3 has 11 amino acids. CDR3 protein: CSATKSEVYTF. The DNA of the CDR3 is TGCAGCGCCACGAAGTCCGAGGTCTACACCTTC.

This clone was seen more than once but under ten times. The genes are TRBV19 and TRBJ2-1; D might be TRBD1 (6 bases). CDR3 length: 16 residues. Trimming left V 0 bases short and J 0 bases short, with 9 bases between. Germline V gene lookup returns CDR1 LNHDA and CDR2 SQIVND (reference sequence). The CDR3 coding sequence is TGTGCCAGTAGTATAGATGGGGGCGGCTCCTACAATGAGCAGTTCTTC. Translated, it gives CASSIDGGGSYNEQFF.

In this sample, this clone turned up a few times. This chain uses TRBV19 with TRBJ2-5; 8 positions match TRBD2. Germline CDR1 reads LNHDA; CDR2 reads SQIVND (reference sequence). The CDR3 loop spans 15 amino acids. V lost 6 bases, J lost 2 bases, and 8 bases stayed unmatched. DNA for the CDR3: TGTGCCAGTAGCCTCGGGGGGGAGCCGCAAGAGACCCAGTACTTC. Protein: CASSLGGEPQETQYF.

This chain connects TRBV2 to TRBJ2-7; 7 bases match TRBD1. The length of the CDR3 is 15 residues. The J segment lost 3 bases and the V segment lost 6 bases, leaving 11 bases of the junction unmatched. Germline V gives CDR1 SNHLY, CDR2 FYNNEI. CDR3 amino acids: CASSRTRTGFYEQYF. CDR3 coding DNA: TGTGCCAGCAGCAGAACGAGGACAGGCTTCTACGAGCAGTACTTC.

The DNA for the CDR3 is TGTGCCACCAGCAGAGGAGGGGCCCGGAGCTCTGGGGCCAACGTCCTGACTTTC. As protein: CATSRGGARSSGANVLTF. The genes are TRBV15 and TRBJ2-6; D is possibly TRBD1 or TRBD2 (5 bases each). The CDR3 length is 18 residues. The germline V and J ends were trimmed by 1 base and 0 bases, with 13 bases remaining between them. Germline values: CDR1 LNHNV, CDR2 YYDKDF (reference sequence).

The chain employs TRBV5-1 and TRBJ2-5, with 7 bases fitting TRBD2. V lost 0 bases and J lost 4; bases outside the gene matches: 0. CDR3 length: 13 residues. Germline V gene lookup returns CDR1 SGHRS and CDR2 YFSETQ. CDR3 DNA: TGCGCCAGCAGCTTGGGACTAGCAGAGACCCAGTACTTC. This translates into CASSLGLAETQYF.

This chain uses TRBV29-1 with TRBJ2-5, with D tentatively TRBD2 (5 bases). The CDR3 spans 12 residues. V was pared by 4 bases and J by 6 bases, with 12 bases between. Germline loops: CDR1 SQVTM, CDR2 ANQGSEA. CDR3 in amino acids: CSVVAPEKTQYF. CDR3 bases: TGCAGCGTTGTAGCGCCGGAGAAGACCCAGTACTTC.

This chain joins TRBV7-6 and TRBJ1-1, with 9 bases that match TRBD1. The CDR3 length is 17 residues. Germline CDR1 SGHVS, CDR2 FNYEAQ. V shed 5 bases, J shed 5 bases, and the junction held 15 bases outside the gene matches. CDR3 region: CASSLSRDRDRETEAFF. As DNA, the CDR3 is TGTGCCAGCAGCCTTTCACGGGACAGGGATAGAGAGACTGAAGCTTTCTTT.

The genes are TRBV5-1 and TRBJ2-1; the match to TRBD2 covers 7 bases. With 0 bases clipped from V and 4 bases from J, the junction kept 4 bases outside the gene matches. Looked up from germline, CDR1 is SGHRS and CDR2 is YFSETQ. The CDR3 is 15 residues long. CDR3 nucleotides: TGCGCCAGCAGCTTGGCGAGCGGGAATTACAATGAGCAGTTCTTC. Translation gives CASSLASGNYNEQFF.

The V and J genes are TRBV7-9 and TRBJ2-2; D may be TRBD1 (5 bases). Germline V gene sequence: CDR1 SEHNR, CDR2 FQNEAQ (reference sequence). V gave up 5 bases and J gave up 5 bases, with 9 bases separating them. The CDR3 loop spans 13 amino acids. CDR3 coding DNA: TGTGCCAGCAGCCCCCAGGGAACCGGGGAGCTGTTTTTT. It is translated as CASSPQGTGELFF.

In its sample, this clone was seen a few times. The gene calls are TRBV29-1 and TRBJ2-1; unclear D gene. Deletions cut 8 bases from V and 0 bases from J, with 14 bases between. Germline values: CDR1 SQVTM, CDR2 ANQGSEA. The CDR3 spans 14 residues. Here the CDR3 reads CSMPYPSSYNEQFF. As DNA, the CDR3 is TGCAGCATGCCCTACCCGAGCTCCTACAATGAGCAGTTCTTC.

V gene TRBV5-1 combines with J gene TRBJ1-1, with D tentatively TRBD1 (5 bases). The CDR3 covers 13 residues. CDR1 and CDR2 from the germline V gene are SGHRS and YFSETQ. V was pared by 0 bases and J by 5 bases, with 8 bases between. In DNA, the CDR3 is TGCGCCAGCAGCTTGGACAGGTTGACTGAAGCTTTCTTT. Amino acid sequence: CASSLDRLTEAFF.

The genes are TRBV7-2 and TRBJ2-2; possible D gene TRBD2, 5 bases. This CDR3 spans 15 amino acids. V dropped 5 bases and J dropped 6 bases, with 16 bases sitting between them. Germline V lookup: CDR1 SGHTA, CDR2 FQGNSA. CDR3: CASSLTVRAPGELFF. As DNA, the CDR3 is TGTGCCAGCAGCCTAACTGTGAGGGCACCCGGGGAGCTGTTTTTT.

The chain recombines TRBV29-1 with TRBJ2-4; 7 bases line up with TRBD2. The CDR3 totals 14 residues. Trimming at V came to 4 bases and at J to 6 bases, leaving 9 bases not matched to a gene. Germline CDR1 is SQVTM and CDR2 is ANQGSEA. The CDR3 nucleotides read TGCAGCGTTGTAGGGAGGGCCCAGGGAAACATTCAGTACTTC. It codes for CSVVGRAQGNIQYF.

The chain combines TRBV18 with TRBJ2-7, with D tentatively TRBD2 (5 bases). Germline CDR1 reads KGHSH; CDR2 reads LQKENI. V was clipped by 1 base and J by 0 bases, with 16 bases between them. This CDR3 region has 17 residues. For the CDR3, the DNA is TGTGCCAGCTCACCACTGAGGGTGGGGTCCAGCTCCTACGAGCAGTACTTC. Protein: CASSPLRVGSSSYEQYF.